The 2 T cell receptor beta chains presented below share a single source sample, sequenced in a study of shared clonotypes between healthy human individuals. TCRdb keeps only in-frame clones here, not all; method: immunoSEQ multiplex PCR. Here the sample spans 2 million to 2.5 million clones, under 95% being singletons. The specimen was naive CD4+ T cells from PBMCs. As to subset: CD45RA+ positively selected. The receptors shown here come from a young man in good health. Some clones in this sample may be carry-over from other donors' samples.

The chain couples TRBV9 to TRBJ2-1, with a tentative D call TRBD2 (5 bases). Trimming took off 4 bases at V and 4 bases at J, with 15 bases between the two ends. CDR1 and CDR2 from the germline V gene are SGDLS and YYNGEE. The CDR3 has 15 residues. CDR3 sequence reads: CASSIGVVGYNEQFF. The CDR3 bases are TGTGCCAGCAGCATCGGGGTGGTAGGATACAATGAGCAGTTCTTC.

CDR3 coding DNA: TGTGCCAGCAGCTTTTTGGGGGCTAGCAATGAGCAGTTCTTC. This gives the protein CASSFLGASNEQFF. The J gene is TRBJ2-1, the V gene TRBV7-2; D perhaps matches TRBD1 (6 bases). The germline V gene encodes CDR1 SGHTA and CDR2 FQGNSA. Trimming pared 3 bases from V and 6 bases from J, leaving 12 bases between. The CDR3 consists of 14 residues.